This TCR beta chain was found in a study of T cell repertoires in cytomegalovirus infection. Study-level information: Recently identified HLA-C-restricted CMV epitopes were among the peptides used. Carrying CMV and the relevant HLA type showed in public TCR beta signatures. The study's findings and limits: Ex vivo responses were dominated by HLA-C-restricted CMV-specific TCR beta clonotypes.

Turning to this clonotype: Its antigen is still unknown.

Each CDR3 protein gets one entry after TCRdb re-called the reads with MiXCR. The profile shows approximately 1,000,000 distinct CDR3 sequences, less than 40% of them singletons. The V end lost 3 bases, the J end lost 2 bases, and 10 bases lay between the germline ends. Germline CDR1 reads MDHEN; CDR2 reads SYDVKM. This CDR3 has 15 amino acids. The clonotype was recovered from a human donor in good health (CMV status not recorded). Some clones in this sample may be carry-over from other donors' samples. Material: cultured CD8+ T cells from PBMCs, obtained from culture after CMV antigen stimulation. The rearrangement joins TRBV28 to TRBJ2-2; D unresolved. CDR3 DNA sequence: TGTGCCAGCAGTTTTGGGCAGATCAACACCGGGGAGCTGTTTTTT. The encoded protein is CASSFGQINTGELFF.